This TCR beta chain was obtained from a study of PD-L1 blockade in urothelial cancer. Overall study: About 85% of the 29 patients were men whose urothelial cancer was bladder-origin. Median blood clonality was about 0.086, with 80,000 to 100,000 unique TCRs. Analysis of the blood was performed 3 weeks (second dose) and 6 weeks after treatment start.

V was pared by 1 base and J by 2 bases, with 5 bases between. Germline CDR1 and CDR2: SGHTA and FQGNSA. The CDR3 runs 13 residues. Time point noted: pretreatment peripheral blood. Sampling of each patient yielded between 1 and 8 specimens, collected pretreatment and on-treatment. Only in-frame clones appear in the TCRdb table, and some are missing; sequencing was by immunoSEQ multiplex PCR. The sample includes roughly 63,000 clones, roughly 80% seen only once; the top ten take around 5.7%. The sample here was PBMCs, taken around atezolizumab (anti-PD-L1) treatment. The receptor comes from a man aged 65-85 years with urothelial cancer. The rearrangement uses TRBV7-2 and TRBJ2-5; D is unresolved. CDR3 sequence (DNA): TGTGCCAGCAGCTTAGTACTACAAGAGACCCAGTACTTC. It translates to CASSLVLQETQYF.